This is a list of T cell receptor beta chains from one sample in a study of blood T cell repertoires in COVID-19. Produced via immunoSEQ multiplex PCR; TCRdb's table is partial and in-frame only. The sample has around 290,000 clones; 75% to 90% are singletons. Input material: peripheral blood. The receptors shown here come from a man aged 35 to 55 with acute or convalescent COVID-19. Both conserved end residues are part of each CDR3. A D gene is named only where the DNA matches it firmly. For some rows the clone size is stated as once, few or many, or as a class when expanded; others skip it.

d_call clone_size j_call v_call cdr3_nt cdr3_aa
. . TRBJ1-1 TRBV5-8 TGTGCCAGCAGCTTAAGGGGTCGCAACACTGAAGCTTTCTTT CASSLRGRNTEAFF
. . TRBJ1-6 TRBV30 TGTGCCTGGACCCCTACGGCGGGTTCACCCCTCCACTTT CAWTPTAGSPLHF
TRBD1 . TRBJ2-2 TRBV24-1 TGTGCCACCAGTGACGGGACAGGGGGTTTAGGCGGGGAGCTGTTTTTT CATSDGTGGLGGELFF
TRBD1 few TRBJ1-2 TRBV18 TGTGCCAGCACCGGACAGGAATACTATGGCTACACCTTC CASTGQEYYGYTF
. . TRBJ2-4 TRBV4-2 TGTGCCAGCAGCCAAGTACAGGGATCAAGATTAACCAAAAACATTCAGTACTTC CASSQVQGSRLTKNIQYF
. . TRBJ1-6 TRBV7-9 TGTGCCAGCAGCTCACGGACAAATTCACCCCTCCACTTT CASSSRTNSPLHF
. . TRBJ1-1 TRBV3-1/TRBV3-2 TGTGCCAGCAGCCAAGATCTAAACAGGGAGGGTGAAGCTTTCTTT CASSQDLNREGEAFF
TRBD1 . TRBJ1-1 TRBV5-1 TGCGCCAGCAGCTTACTTCGGACAGGGGGTCCGAACACTCAAGCTTTCTTT CASSLLRTGGPNTQAFF
. . TRBJ1-1 TRBV10-3 TGTGCCATCAGTGAAAAGGGACACCGCCTCACTGAAGCTTTCTTT CAISEKGHRLTEAFF
TRBD1 . TRBJ2-2 TRBV5-4 TGTGCCAGCACCAGGGGGACAGGGAGGACCACCGGGGAGCTGTTTTTT CASTRGTGRTTGELFF
. . TRBJ2-1 TRBV7-3 TGTGCCAGCAGCTCCAGTCCAGGGAATGAGCAGTTCTTC CASSSSPGNEQFF
. . TRBJ1-2 TRBV7-9 TGTGCCAGCAGCCGCCGGGACATTAACTATGGCTACACCTTC CASSRRDINYGYTF
. few TRBJ1-5 TRBV19 TGTGCCAGTAGTATAGAGGGGGGAGCCCGGAATCAGCCCCAGCATTTT CASSIEGGARNQPQHF
. . TRBJ1-5 TRBV28 TGTGCCAGCAGTCCCATGACTATTAATCAGCCCCAGCATTTT CASSPMTINQPQHF
. . TRBJ1-2 TRBV6-5 TGTGCCAGCAGAGACTCCCCGGGGATTAACTATGGCTACACCTTC CASRDSPGINYGYTF
. . TRBJ1-1 TRBV6-5 TGTGCCAGCACTTTGGACTTCACGAACACTGAAGCTTTCTTT CASTLDFTNTEAFF
. . TRBJ1-1 TRBV24-1 TGTGCCACCAGTGAGCGGAACCGGGACAAGAACACTGAAGCTTTCTTT CATSERNRDKNTEAFF
. . TRBJ2-5 TRBV7-9 TGTGCCAGCAGCTTAGACAGGGCGCGAGAGACCCAGTACTTC CASSLDRARETQYF
TRBD1 . TRBJ1-4 TRBV28 TGTGCCAGCAGTGACCGGACAGGGGGTAATGAAAAACTGTTTTTT CASSDRTGGNEKLFF
. . TRBJ2-2 TRBV5-1 TGCGCCAGCAGCCGGGACTCGAACACCGGGGAGCTGTTTTTT CASSRDSNTGELFF
. . TRBJ1-4 TRBV6-1 TGTGCCAGCAGTGAAGCCGGGAGGGAGCGTGAAAAACTGTTTTTT CASSEAGREREKLFF
. . TRBJ2-1 TRBV29-1 TGCAGCGTTCCTACAGGGTCGACGAATGAGCAGTTCTTC CSVPTGSTNEQFF
. few TRBJ1-3 TRBV7-8 TGTGCCAGCAGCTTAGCGGTACAGAACTCTGGAAACACCATATATTTT CASSLAVQNSGNTIYF
TRBD1 . TRBJ1-2 TRBV27 TGTGCCAGCAGTAGGGCGACAGGGGATATCTATGGCTACACCTTC CASSRATGDIYGYTF
TRBD1 . TRBJ1-1 TRBV19 TGTGCCAGTAGTGCGCGGGGACAGGGCTACACTGAAGCTTTCTTT CASSARGQGYTEAFF
. . TRBJ1-6 TRBV19 TGTGCCAGTAGTATAAACCGAGATTCACCCCTCCACTTT CASSINRDSPLHF
. . TRBJ1-4 TRBV6-5 TGTGCCAGCAGTTACAGCGGCTTCAATGAAAAACTGTTTTTT CASSYSGFNEKLFF
TRBD1 . TRBJ1-1 TRBV10-3 TGTGCCATCAGTCTGACAGGGGAGAACACTGAAGCTTTCTTT CAISLTGENTEAFF
TRBD2 . TRBJ2-5 TRBV6-5 TGTGCCAGCAGCCCCCGGGGGGGAAGGGAGACCCAGTACTTC CASSPRGGRETQYF
. . TRBJ2-7 TRBV5-6 TGTGCCAGCAGCTTGTTGGGCAGAGCCTACGAGCAGTACTTC CASSLLGRAYEQYF
TRBD2 . TRBJ2-1 TRBV2 TGTGCCACAAGGGGGACTAGCGGGGGTGATGAGCAGTTCTTC CATRGTSGGDEQFF
TRBD2 . TRBJ2-1 TRBV15 TGTGCCACCCAGAAGTCCCCAGCGGGGAGGAATGAGCAGTTCTTC CATQKSPAGRNEQFF
. . TRBJ2-7 TRBV2 TGTGCCAGGGCCCTCAGGGGAGAAGAGCAGTACTTC CARALRGEEQYF
. once TRBJ2-3 TRBV6-5 TGTGCCAGCACCATCCTCGGGGGAAATACGCAGTATTTT CASTILGGNTQYF
. . TRBJ1-5 TRBV20-1 TGCAGTGCTAGTCGGGGAGATCAGCCCCAGCATTTT CSASRGDQPQHF
TRBD1 . TRBJ1-2 TRBV6-4 TGTGCCAGCAGTAAGACAGGGGACTACTATGGCTACACCTTC CASSKTGDYYGYTF
. few TRBJ1-2 TRBV30 TGTGCCTGGAGTGTCAGCTATGGCTACACCTTC CAWSVSYGYTF
TRBD2 . TRBJ2-7 TRBV5-6 TGTGCCAGCAGTAGCGGGGGCCTCTCCTACGAGCAGTACTTC CASSSGGLSYEQYF
TRBD1 few TRBJ1-1 TRBV11-2 TGTGCCAGCAGCTCACCTCCGGGACAGGGTAGGAACGCTGAAGCTTTCTTT CASSSPPGQGRNAEAFF
. . TRBJ2-7 TRBV5-1 TGCGCCAGCAGCTTAGAGACAGGGAGGTCTGGGCAGTACTTC CASSLETGRSGQYF
. few TRBJ1-2 TRBV6-5 TGTGCCAGCAGCCGGGGGGCCGCAGACTATGGCTACACCTTC CASSRGAADYGYTF
TRBD1 . TRBJ2-3 TRBV7-8 TGTGCCAGCAGCACGTCGGACAGGGCCCGTCGCACAGATACGCAGTATTTT CASSTSDRARRTDTQYF
. once TRBJ1-5 TRBV15 TGTGCCACCAGCAGAGGAGGGGGAAATCAGCCCCAGCATTTT CATSRGGGNQPQHF
. . TRBJ2-1 TRBV2 TGTGCCAGCAGTCGAGACAGTCACCAGGGGAATGAGCAGTTCTTC CASSRDSHQGNEQFF
. . TRBJ1-1 TRBV6-5 TGTGCCAGCAGTTACGCCGGGTCGAACACTGAAGCTTTCTTT CASSYAGSNTEAFF
TRBD1 . TRBJ1-1 TRBV3-1/TRBV3-2 TGTGCCAGCAGTGCCCGGACAGGGGGAACTGAAGCTTTCTTT CASSARTGGTEAFF
. . TRBJ1-5 TRBV5-5 TGTGCCAGCAGCCCGGCGCCTCAGGGTCCCAATCAGCCCCAGCATTTT CASSPAPQGPNQPQHF
. . TRBJ1-5 TRBV5-1 TGCGCCAGCAGCTTCACCGGAGAGCAGCCCCAGCATTTT CASSFTGEQPQHF
TRBD2 . TRBJ2-3 TRBV11-2 TGTGCCAGCAGCCCGGGACTAGAGACAGATACGCAGTATTTT CASSPGLETDTQYF
. . TRBJ1-2 TRBV19 TGTGCCAGTAGTATACAGGGAGGTGGCTACACCTTC CASSIQGGGYTF
. once TRBJ2-1 TRBV12-5 TGTGCTAGTGGTTTTGGGGCAGGATACAATGAGCAGTTCTTC CASGFGAGYNEQFF
. . TRBJ2-7 TRBV20-1 TGCAGTGCTACAGGGTTCGAGCAGTACTTC CSATGFEQYF
. once TRBJ2-7 TRBV7-2 TGTGCCAGCAGCTTAGCGGTCGGCTACGAGCAGTACTTC CASSLAVGYEQYF
. once TRBJ2-1 TRBV6-2/TRBV6-3 TGTGCCAGCAGTTACAGGAACAGCGAGCAGTTCTTC CASSYRNSEQFF
. . TRBJ1-4 TRBV23-1 . CASSPVLRGIIMRKLFF
. . TRBJ1-2 TRBV25-1 TGTGCCAGCAGTCCCTATAAACAGGGCCCTAACTATGGCTACACCTTC CASSPYKQGPNYGYTF
. . TRBJ2-1 TRBV25-1 TGTGCCAGCAGTCCCTTGAGCTCCTACAATGAGCAGTTCTTC CASSPLSSYNEQFF
TRBD2 . TRBJ2-7 TRBV5-1 TGCGCCAGCAGCTTGGGGCGGGGGGACGAGCAGTACTTC CASSLGRGDEQYF
TRBD2 once TRBJ2-1 TRBV24-1 TGTGCCACCAGTGATCCCCGGGGGGGGTATGAGCAGTTCTTC CATSDPRGGYEQFF
. . TRBJ1-6 TRBV10-1 TGCGCCAGCAGTGAAGGAACAAGAGGCTCTAATTCACCCCTCCACTTT CASSEGTRGSNSPLHF